Listed below are T cell receptor beta chains from one sample, sequenced in a study of CD8+ T cells in alopecia areata. TCRdb keeps only in-frame clones here, not all; method: immunoSEQ multiplex PCR. The profile shows 15,000 to 17,000 clones, about 63% of them singletons. Sequencing was carried out using skin. The source of these receptors is a human donor with alopecia areata. Each CDR3 is given with its conserved first and last residue. The D gene is left open where the match is weak. Size values are once, few and many counts, or a class for expanded clones, and some rows have none.

d_gene,j_gene,abundance,len,v_gene,CDR3aa,CDR3nt
NA,TRBJ1-5,NA,15,TRBV21-1,CASSKKSGEDQPQHF,TGTGCCAGCAGCAAGAAATCTGGGGAGGATCAGCCCCAGCATTTT
TRBD1,TRBJ2-7,NA,15,TRBV2,CASSAISRDSYEQYF,TGTGCCAGCAGCGCGATCAGCCGGGACAGCTACGAGCAGTACTTC
NA,TRBJ1-1,large,11,TRBV14,CASSQRAGAFF,TGTGCCAGCAGCCAGCGAGCGGGAGCTTTCTTT
NA,TRBJ2-7,NA,18,TRBV5-1,CASSLRGRGLRLFYEQYF,TGCGCCAGCAGCTTGAGGGGCAGGGGTCTCCGGTTGTTCTACGAGCAGTACTTC
NA,TRBJ1-1,once,16,TRBV5-4,CASSQEVGRVNTEAFF,TGTGCCAGCAGCCAAGAAGTTGGCAGGGTGAATACTGAAGCTTTCTTT
NA,TRBJ2-1,NA,15,TRBV7-7,CASSIVEDSYNEQFF,TGTGCTAGCAGCATTGTTGAGGACAGCTACAATGAGCAGTTCTTC
NA,TRBJ2-1,NA,17,TRBV2,CASSEGPQAWRHNEQFF,TGTGCCAGCAGTGAAGGGCCCCAGGCTTGGAGACACAATGAGCAGTTCTTC
NA,TRBJ2-7,NA,16,TRBV5-1,CASSRRGASGIYEQYF,TGCGCCAGCAGCAGAAGGGGGGCTAGCGGTATCTACGAGCAGTACTTC
NA,TRBJ2-3,few,11,TRBV28,CASSLGDTQYF,TGTGCCAGCAGCCTTGGCGATACGCAGTATTTT
NA,TRBJ1-4,NA,15,TRBV5-1,CASSLDNLVGEKLFF,TGCGCCAGCAGCTTGGACAACCTCGTGGGGGAAAAACTGTTTTTT
TRBD2,TRBJ2-2,NA,15,TRBV5-1,CASSSSGRRTGELFF,TGCGCCAGCAGCTCCAGCGGGAGGAGGACCGGGGAGCTGTTTTTT
NA,TRBJ1-1,NA,16,TRBV5-1,CASSLTGSGRSTEAFF,TGCGCCAGCAGCTTGACAGGGAGTGGGCGGTCCACTGAAGCTTTCTTT
NA,TRBJ2-2,NA,14,TRBV27,CATQGGAKAGELFF,TGTGCCACTCAGGGGGGAGCGAAAGCCGGGGAGCTGTTTTTT
NA,TRBJ1-5,NA,15,TRBV6-6,CASSRTGTPNQPQHF,TGTGCCAGCAGTCGGACCGGGACTCCTAATCAGCCCCAGCATTTT
NA,TRBJ2-2,NA,18,TRBV5-1,CASTFLGTGRTNTGELFF,TGCGCCAGCACCTTCTTGGGGACGGGAAGGACGAACACCGGGGAGCTGTTTTTT
TRBD2,TRBJ2-2,NA,15,TRBV9,CASSVGRERAGELFF,TGTGCCAGCAGCGTAGGGCGGGAGCGGGCCGGGGAGCTGTTTTTT
TRBD1,TRBJ2-2,few,19,TRBV2,CASSGDINVMDRGAGELFF,TGTGCCAGCAGTGGAGACATAAACGTAATGGACAGGGGGGCCGGGGAGCTGTTTTTT
NA,TRBJ2-1,NA,15,TRBV7-9,CASSLSGTAGNEQFF,TGTGCCAGCAGCTTAAGCGGTACGGCCGGCAATGAGCAGTTCTTC
NA,TRBJ1-5,NA,16,TRBV10-3,CATRDRWSLSNQPQHF,TGTGCCACCAGAGACAGGTGGAGTCTTAGCAATCAGCCCCAGCATTTT
NA,TRBJ2-7,NA,14,TRBV7-9,CASSSPFYRHEQYF,TGTGCCAGCAGCTCCCCTTTTTACCGTCACGAGCAGTACTTC
NA,TRBJ2-2,NA,15,TRBV18,CASSPPPVVTGELFF,TGTGCCAGCTCACCACCCCCAGTGGTGACCGGGGAGCTGTTTTTT
NA,TRBJ2-3,NA,15,TRBV5-1,CASSSRPTATDTQYF,TGCGCCAGCAGCTCCCGGCCTACTGCGACAGATACGCAGTATTTT
NA,TRBJ2-5,few,13,TRBV28,CASSSQLQETQYF,TGTGCCAGCAGTTCCCAGCTACAAGAGACCCAGTACTTC
TRBD1,TRBJ2-3,NA,15,TRBV28,CASSFGGQGATTQYF,TGTGCCAGCAGTTTTGGGGGGCAGGGGGCCACTACGCAGTATTTT